Shown below are 4 T cell receptor beta chains from a single sample sequenced in a study of CD8 T cells in ankylosing spondylitis. Whole-study findings and limits: A TCR beta motif of roughly eight highly homologous variants appeared characteristic of ankylosing spondylitis blood.

Their antigen targets remain unknown. A single record per CDR3 protein comes from TCRdb applying MiXCR to the 5' RACE reads. The data hold around 450,000 distinct CDR3 sequences, with roughly 26% observed a single time. Sequenced: blood, either unsorted or a sorted T cell fraction (not recorded which). All receptors come from a male donor with ankylosing spondylitis.

V usage is TRBV5-1 and J usage is TRBJ2-1; D is possibly TRBD1 (5 bases). V was cut by 4 bases and J by 7 bases, with 18 bases left in between. The CDR3 runs to 15 residues. Germline values: CDR1 SGHRS, CDR2 YFSETQ. The CDR3 reads CASSPIPLGENEQFF. DNA for the CDR3: TGCGCCAGCAGCCCCATACCTTTAGGGGAAAATGAGCAGTTCTTC.

This clonotype was observed a few times. The CDR3 sequence: CASSLRDRAYYGYTF. DNA for the CDR3: TGTGCCAGCAGTTTAAGGGACAGGGCATACTATGGCTACACCTTC. V is TRBV12-3 or TRBV12-4 and J is TRBJ1-2; 9 bases fit TRBD1. V lost 2 bases to trimming and J lost 3 bases; unmatched junction nucleotides: 4. The CDR3 contains 15 residues.

The chain employs TRBV11-3 and TRBJ2-3; 8 bases are a match to TRBD1. V shed 5 bases, J shed 4 bases, and the junction held 8 bases outside the gene matches. Germline values: CDR1 SGHNT, CDR2 YENEEA. CDR3 length: 15 amino acids. CDR3 in DNA: TGTGCCAGCAGCCCTGGGACAGGACTCCCAGATACGCAGTATTTT. Protein sequence: CASSPGTGLPDTQYF.

Only a few counts were recorded for this clonotype. V gene TRBV19 combines with J gene TRBJ1-5; D is possibly TRBD1 (5 bases). Trimming took off 6 bases at V and 11 bases at J, with 14 bases between the two ends. Germline values: CDR1 LNHDA, CDR2 SQIVND (reference sequence). This CDR3 has 12 amino acids. In DNA, the CDR3 is TGTGCCAGTAGCTCGGGACCCCCCGCCCAGCATTTT. Its translation is CASSSGPPAQHF.